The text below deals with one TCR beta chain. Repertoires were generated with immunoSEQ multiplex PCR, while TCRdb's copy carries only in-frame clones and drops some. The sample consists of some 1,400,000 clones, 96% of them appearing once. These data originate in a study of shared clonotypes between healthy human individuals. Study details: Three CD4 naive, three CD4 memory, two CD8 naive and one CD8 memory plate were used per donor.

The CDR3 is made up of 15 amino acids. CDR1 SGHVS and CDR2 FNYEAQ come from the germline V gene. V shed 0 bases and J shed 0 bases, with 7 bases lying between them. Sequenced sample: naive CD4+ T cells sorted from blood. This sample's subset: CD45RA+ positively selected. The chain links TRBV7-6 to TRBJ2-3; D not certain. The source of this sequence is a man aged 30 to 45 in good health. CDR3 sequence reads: CASSLAGPSTDTQYF. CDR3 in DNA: TGTGCCAGCAGCTTAGCGGGTCCTAGCACAGATACGCAGTATTTT.